Described below is a single T cell receptor (beta chain) sequence and its context. Its antigen is unidentified. Profiling relied on immunoSEQ multiplex PCR, and the TCRdb table lists in-frame clones only, not all of them. The sample yields over 2 million clones, about 95% seen once. The V gene end was trimmed by 3 bases and the J gene end by 3 bases; junction bases not matched to a gene: 8. This CDR3 region has 17 residues. The germline V gene has CDR1 SGDLS and CDR2 YYNGEE. This entry comes from a study of shared clonotypes between healthy human individuals. Overall study findings and caveats: Naive subsets typically showed greater estimated richness than memory subsets. Unshared clonotypes carried lower generation probabilities than those common to all four donors.

Naive-designated CD8 cells lacked CD45RO, were positively enriched for CCR7, and omitted terminally differentiated effector memory CD45RA+ cells. Material for sequencing was naive CD8+ T cells sorted from blood. The chain uses TRBV9 and TRBJ2-7; TRBD2 matches at 14 bases. The sequence derives from a man younger than 35 in good health. The CDR3 DNA follows: TGTGCCAGCAGCGCAAAGGGCGGACTAGCGGGAGGCTACGAGCAGTACTTC. Amino acid sequence: CASSAKGGLAGGYEQYF. Together with reference TRBV9 and TRBJ2-7, the CDR3 gives the full variable domain: DSGVTQTPKHLITATGQRVTLRCSPRSGDLSVYWYQQSLDQGLQFLIQYYNGEERAKGNILERFSAQQFPDLHSELNLSSLELGDSALYFCASSAKGGLAGGYEQYFGPGTRLTVT.